This T cell receptor beta chain is from a study of T cells in tuberculosis (dated by TCRdb to between 2017 and 2018). For the wider study: To characterize T cells specific for the mycobacterial lipid antigen glucose monomycolate (GMM), the study used CD1B tetramers together with high-throughput TCR immunosequencing. IGRA-negative adolescents, IGRA-positive adolescents with latent tuberculosis and adults with active tuberculosis, around nine per group, were compared in a South African clinical cohort. PBMC from active tuberculosis patients were archived either before standard anti-tuberculosis treatment began or within 7 days of its start.

At the junction V is shortened by 1 base and J by 0 bases, with 7 bases in between. The CDR3, from cysteine to phenylalanine, totals 15 residues. Left in the record is the CDR3 DNA by itself, 45 bases read in frame from the first base. Based on the germline V gene, the CDR1 and CDR2 sequences are LGHNA and YSLEER. Here is what the overall study found, with its caveats: Smaller NN-distances were partly driven by shorter CDR3-alpha lengths in active tuberculosis patients, and statistical significance was not reached for the TCR-beta difference. Active tuberculosis TCR-alpha repertoires showed smaller mean NN-distances to GMM-specific TCRs than IGRA-negative controls, suggesting clonal expansion of these TCRs. Which clinical samples got chosen depended on the availability of cryopreserved specimens, and the active tuberculosis cases were adults, whereas the controls were adolescents. A classifier using the diverse GMM-specific repertoire reached approximately 89% accuracy (AUROC 0.85 to 0.9), compared with 70% to 75% accuracy using GEM motif frequencies.

The time point tag for this specimen amounts to: new active TB diagnosis, blood taken before or within 7 days of starting treatment. Active tuberculosis patients were HIV-seronegative South African adults aged 18 years or older with a new diagnosis. Confirmation of active tuberculosis came from positive sputum smear microscopy and/or a positive M. tuberculosis culture. Unsorted cryopreserved PBMC were immunosequenced, covering on average approximately 91,000 T cells per clinical donor. For this clone: Its antigen target is currently unknown. Base qualities are missing; no much larger clone stands one base away.

TCR libraries were generated with the immunoSEQ multiplex PCR assay, using TCR-beta and/or TCR-alpha/delta assays for each sample. The Illumina high-throughput platform was used to sequence the amplified TCR libraries. In the authors' own workflow: Clustering and dimensionality reduction were performed using pairwise TCRdist distances among GMM-specific receptors from ex vivo sorted or in vitro expanded T cells. Each clinical repertoire was assigned a mean NN-distance score, defined as the average TCRdist to the nearest 10% of tetramer-positive reference sequences. To compute GEM TCR motif frequency, the fraction of unique TCRs matching known GEM sequences by V/J usage and CDR3 length was calculated. Linear discriminant analysis with leave-one-out cross-validation, implemented in scikit-learn, was used to classify active tuberculosis. Entries here come from immuneACCESS through TCRdb and include only in-frame sequences with V and J called. Some clones fail to appear in such tables; in the studies checked, an unresolved V gene covers under half of the shortfall, and the cause of the remainder is unknown. That table supplies the V and J calls and clone size; D and trimming were determined from the DNA. The sample table records tens of thousands of clones; about 95% of these occur just once. Approximately 1.5% of the sample lies in the top ten.

Recombination joined TRBV4-3 with TRBJ2-1, with an unclear D gene assignment. Source: PBMCs, taken at tuberculosis diagnosis. The origin of this receptor is an adult with tuberculosis. The nucleotides are TGCGCCAGCAGCCAAGGAGCTCTCTCCTACAATGAGCAGTTCTTC. Translated, this gives CASSQGALSYNEQFF.